This entry lists 9 T cell receptor beta chains sequenced from one sample in a study of CD8+CD57+ T cells in acquired aplastic anemia. The template for TCR beta VDJ and CDR3 sequence profiling was genomic DNA. From the reads, TCRdb called clonotypes with MiXCR, one entry per CDR3 protein. The profile covers about 180,000 distinct CDR3 sequences, with approximately 49% appearing a single time and under 3% taken by the ten largest. Sequencing was done on a sample of sorted CD4+, CD8+, or CD8+CD57+ T cells (not recorded which) from PBMCs. Receptors originate from a human donor in good health.

On this clonotype itself: With a much larger clone just one base away, this may be a read error. The CDR3 region has the DNA TGTGCCAGCAGCCCCGGGGGGAGTATGTACACCGAGGAGCTGTTTTTT. This codes for CASSPGGSMYTEELFF. The chain uses TRBV7-3 and TRBJ2-2, with 7 bases aligning to TRBD2. The length of the CDR3 is 16 residues. Germline CDR1 is SGHTA and CDR2 is FQGTGA.

The chain joins TRBV20-1 to TRBJ1-1; D unresolved. This CDR3 has 9 amino acids. CDR1 is DFQATT, CDR2 SNEGSKA, per germline (reference sequence). Deletions cut 6 bases from V and 7 bases from J, with 6 bases between. The CDR3 DNA reads TGCAGTGCCTCTATTGAAGCTTTCTTT. Translation: CSASIEAFF.

The chain joins TRBV29-1 to TRBJ2-2, with TRBD2 as a possible D gene (7 bases). CDR3 length: 12 residues. Germline CDR1 SQVTM, CDR2 ANQGSEA. Trimming took 6 bases from V and 7 from J, leaving 12 bases between them. In nucleotides, the CDR3 is TGCAGCGTAATAGGGGGGGGCGGGGAGCTGTTTTTT. Its translation is CSVIGGGGELFF.

The chain has TRBV2 and TRBJ2-7; TRBD1 aligns across 7 bases. Germline loops: CDR1 SNHLY, CDR2 FYNNEI. This CDR3 region has 12 residues. Trimming cost V 6 bases and J 5 bases; bases outside gene matches: 4. The chain's CDR3 is CASRTGFHEQYF. For the CDR3, the DNA is TGTGCCAGCAGGACAGGGTTTCACGAGCAGTACTTC.

A note on this clonotype: This may be a read error: a much more frequent sequence differs by one nucleotide. V is TRBV20-1 and J is TRBJ2-3, with D possibly matching TRBD1 (6 bases). V shed 3 bases and J shed 3 bases, with 13 bases lying between them. This CDR3 comprises 14 residues. Germline V gene data show CDR1 as DFQATT and CDR2 as SNEGSKA (reference sequence). CDR3: CSARGDKGTDTQYF. The CDR3 DNA reads as TGCAGTGCTAGGGGGGACAAGGGGACAGATACGCAGTATTTT.

This clonotype has ten or more counts. CDR3 coding DNA: TGTGCCAGCAGCGTTGGCACAGCTTTAAGCACCGGGGAGCTGTTTTTT. This sequence encodes CASSVGTALSTGELFF. The V call is TRBV9, the J call TRBJ2-2, with no clear D. The CDR3 is 16 residues long. Germline values: CDR1 SGDLS, CDR2 YYNGEE. Trimming took 2 bases from V and 4 from J, leaving 15 bases between them.

This chain joins TRBV2 and TRBJ2-7, with D unresolved. The CDR3 has 14 residues. Germline CDR1 SNHLY, CDR2 FYNNEI. V lost 3 bases and J lost 0, with 9 bases in between. The CDR3 is CASSEWASSYEQYF. CDR3 in DNA: TGTGCCAGCAGTGAGTGGGCCAGCTCCTACGAGCAGTACTTC.

This clonotype was counted ten times or more. This sequence joins TRBV7-9 and TRBJ1-4; D gene ambiguous. The CDR3 is made up of 14 amino acids. Trimming shortened V by 0 bases and J by 5 bases, and 7 bases separated the two germline ends. From germline, CDR1 is SEHNR and CDR2 FQNEAQ (reference sequence). CDR3 sequence (DNA): TGTGCCAGCAGCTTAGCGGGCACAAATGAAAAACTGTTTTTT. Residues: CASSLAGTNEKLFF.

The V call is TRBV4-1, the J call TRBJ2-3, with 15 bases matching TRBD2. This CDR3 is built from 19 residues. V lost 4 bases and J lost 3; bases outside the gene matches: 11. In germline, CDR1 is MGHRA, CDR2 YSYEKL. CDR3 in amino acids: CASSPGRGTSGRLTDTQYF. CDR3 nucleotide sequence: TGCGCCAGCAGCCCAGGGAGGGGGACTAGCGGGAGGTTGACAGATACGCAGTATTTT.